This T cell receptor (beta chain) appears in the sequencing data of a study of PD-L1 blockade in urothelial cancer. About the research overall: The year 2014 saw patients start atezolizumab, 1,200 mg intravenously every 3 weeks. T cells were recovered from blood samples at a median of around 130,000.

This CDR3 contains 15 residues. Trimming stripped 2 bases from V and 5 bases from J, with 15 bases between. CDR1 SGHRS and CDR2 YFSETQ come from the germline V gene. Here immunoSEQ multiplex PCR was the method, and the copy in TCRdb shows in-frame clones only, minus some. The table shows roughly 39,000 clones, with about 89% occurring only once. Turning to this clone: Its specificity is not known.

Study conclusions and caveats: Survival was better when pretreatment blood TCR clonality fell below the median.

The patients' disease, urothelial carcinoma, was locally advanced or metastatic. The sequence was collected from a man in his 60s with urothelial cancer. The chain is built from TRBV5-1 and TRBJ2-3, with D maybe TRBD2 (5 bases). Sequences were derived from PBMCs, sampled around atezolizumab (anti-PD-L1) treatment. CDR3 DNA sequence: TGCGCCAGCAGCTTAGGTGACCCCGGGGTAGATACGCAGTATTTT. It encodes CASSLGDPGVDTQYF.